One sample yielded the 20 T cell receptor beta chains listed below, sequenced in a study of cytomegalovirus exposure and HLA in healthy donors. A multiplex PCR was run with 60 Vbeta primers and 13 Jbeta primers. The table came from immunoSEQ multiplex PCR; TCRdb's copy has only in-frame clones and leaves some out. The table shows 100,000 to 150,000 clones, with over 65% occurring only once. Sample: PBMCs. Every receptor here comes from a man aged 30 to 39 in good health and CMV-seronegative.

This rearrangement joins TRBV7-9 to TRBJ1-2; tentatively, D is TRBD1 (5 bases). This CDR3 comprises 14 residues. V was trimmed by 1 base and J by 6 bases, leaving 12 bases between them. The germline gives CDR1 SEHNR, CDR2 FQNEAQ (reference sequence). In nucleotides, the CDR3 is TGTGCCAGCAGCTTAGGGGCAGGGATGGATGGCTACACCTTC. Translating it yields CASSLGAGMDGYTF. Variable domain in full (rest from reference TRBV7-9 and TRBJ1-2): DTGVSQNPRHKITKRGQNVTFRCDPISEHNRLYWYRQTLGQGPEFLTYFQNEAQLEKSRLLSDRFSAERPKGSFSTLEIQRTEQGDSAMYLCASSLGAGMDGYTFGSGTRLTVV.

The gene calls are TRBV28 and TRBJ2-7; 7 positions match TRBD1. The CDR3 contains 14 residues. Germline values: CDR1 MDHEN, CDR2 SYDVKM. V was clipped by 7 bases and J by 0 bases; unmatched bases: 6. CDR3 region: CASKGTASSYEQYF. CDR3 nucleotides: TGTGCCAGCAAGGGGACAGCTTCCTCCTACGAGCAGTACTTC. Using reference TRBV28 and TRBJ2-7 for the parts outside the CDR3, the full variable domain is DVKVTQSSRYLVKRTGEKVFLECVQDMDHENMFWYRQDPGLGLRLIYFSYDVKMKEKGDIPEGYSVSREKKERFSLILESASTNQTSMYLCASKGTASSYEQYFGPGTRLTVT.

J is TRBJ1-4 and V is TRBV19, with 7 positions matching TRBD1. The CDR3 sequence is 13 residues long. The junction had 7 bases not matched to a gene; V was cut back by 7 bases and J by 8 bases. Per germline, CDR1 LNHDA and CDR2 SQIVND (reference sequence). The CDR3 nucleotides read TGTGCCAGTAAAGACAGGGTTAAAGAAAAACTGTTTTTT. Its translation is CASKDRVKEKLFF.

The V gene is TRBV5-4, the J gene TRBJ2-7, with TRBD1 identical over 7 bases. V was clipped by 5 bases and J by 7 bases; unmatched bases: 9. The CDR3 extends over 13 amino acids. Germline loops: CDR1 SGHNT, CDR2 YYREEE (reference sequence). The CDR3 bases are TGTGCCAGCAGACCCACCTCAGGGGGAGAGCAGTACTTC. Protein product: CASRPTSGGEQYF.

The chain uses TRBV28 and TRBJ2-7, with TRBD1 matching over 7 bases. Losses at the gene ends were 6 bases for V and 4 bases for J; bases not matched to a gene: 12. Germline values: CDR1 MDHEN, CDR2 SYDVKM. The CDR3 runs to 15 residues. The CDR3 nucleotides read TGTGCCAGCAGCGAGGGGGCCCAACCGATTTACGAGCAGTACTTC. It codes for CASSEGAQPIYEQYF.

V is TRBV15 and J is TRBJ1-2, with D unclear. Trimming took off 0 bases at V and 2 bases at J, with 4 bases between the two ends. This CDR3 is 13 amino acids long. The germline gives CDR1 LNHNV, CDR2 YYDKDF (reference sequence). This chain's CDR3 is CATSRDGNYGYTF. The CDR3 bases are TGTGCCACCAGCAGAGACGGGAACTATGGCTACACCTTC.

The CDR3 DNA reads as TGTGCCAGTAAGGGGGGGGAAACGCCGAACTCCTATAATTCACCCCTCCACTTT. Translating it yields CASKGGETPNSYNSPLHF. The V gene is TRBV19, the J gene TRBJ1-6, with a possible D match to TRBD1 (6 bases). From germline, CDR1 is LNHDA and CDR2 SQIVND (reference sequence). V was pared by 7 bases and J by 0 bases, with 19 bases between. The length of the CDR3 is 18 residues.

This chain links TRBV19 with TRBJ1-5; D is ambiguous. V dropped 4 bases and J dropped 5 bases, with 12 bases sitting between them. Per germline, CDR1 LNHDA and CDR2 SQIVND (reference sequence). The CDR3 sequence is 14 residues long. This CDR3 reads CASSTRIGDQPQHF. The CDR3 nucleotides are TGTGCCAGTAGTACTCGTATCGGGGATCAGCCCCAGCATTTT.

The CDR3 DNA reads TGTGCCAGCACGAAGACAGGGACCTATGGCTACACCTTC. This translates into CASTKTGTYGYTF. The chain couples TRBV27 to TRBJ1-2; TRBD1 matches at 7 bases. CDR3 length: 13 residues. The germline V gene encodes CDR1 MNHEY and CDR2 SMNVEV (reference sequence). After removal of 7 bases from V and 4 bases from J, the junction contained 6 bases not matched to a gene.

This clone was seen only once. This chain connects TRBV30 to TRBJ1-1; D ambiguous. CDR3 length: 12 amino acids. V lost 0 bases and J 11 bases, leaving 13 bases between the germline ends. The germline gives CDR1 GTSNPN, CDR2 SVGIG (reference sequence). This CDR3 is CAWSVPKFVAFF. In DNA form, the CDR3 reads TGTGCCTGGAGTGTCCCTAAATTCGTGGCTTTCTTT. Looking up the rest from reference TRBV30 and TRBJ1-1 gives the full variable domain: SQTIHQWPATLVQPVGSPLSLECTVEGTSNPNLYWYRQAAGRGLQLLFYSVGIGQISSEVPQNLSASRPQDRQFILSSKKLLLSDSGFYLCAWSVPKFVAFFGQGTRLTVV.

This chain uses TRBV6-5 with TRBJ2-3; D may be TRBD2 (5 bases). There are 13 residues in the CDR3. The germline V gene has CDR1 MNHEY and CDR2 SVGAGI. Trimming shortened V by 6 bases and J by 4 bases, and 11 bases separated the two germline ends. This chain's CDR3 is CASRTAGADTQYF. The CDR3, as DNA: TGTGCCAGCAGGACGGCCGGGGCAGATACGCAGTATTTT.

The chain joins TRBV7-3 to TRBJ2-1; D gene uncertain. The ends were cut back, 0 bases at V and 5 bases at J, with 8 bases in the middle. The CDR3 is 14 residues long. Germline lookup yields CDR1 SGHTA and CDR2 FQGTGA. The CDR3 nucleotides are TGTGCCAGCAGCTTAACTATCAACAACAATGAGCAGTTCTTC. Its translation is CASSLTINNNEQFF.

This clone was seen once. The chain is built from TRBV30 and TRBJ2-2, with a possible D match to TRBD1 (5 bases). Trimming cost V 2 bases and J 3 bases, with 13 bases left between them. Germline V gene lookup returns CDR1 GTSNPN and CDR2 SVGIG (reference sequence). This CDR3 comprises 15 residues. The CDR3 DNA reads as TGTGCCTGGAGTCTAGGGCTAGGGGACACCGGGGAGCTGTTTTTT. Its protein is CAWSLGLGDTGELFF. The full variable domain, in which reference TRBV30 and TRBJ2-2 provide the parts outside the CDR3, is SQTIHQWPATLVQPVGSPLSLECTVEGTSNPNLYWYRQAAGRGLQLLFYSVGIGQISSEVPQNLSASRPQDRQFILSSKKLLLSDSGFYLCAWSLGLGDTGELFFGEGSRLTVL.

The chain combines TRBV18 with TRBJ2-5, with 11 nucleotides matching TRBD2. The CDR3 is made up of 15 amino acids. Germline CDR1 and CDR2: KGHSH and LQKENI. Germline trimming cut 6 bases from V and 4 bases from J; bases unmatched to any gene: 7. The CDR3 coding sequence is TGTGCCAGCTCCCCAGGACTAGCGGGCACAGAGACCCAGTACTTC. Translation: CASSPGLAGTETQYF.

The chain recombines TRBV2 with TRBJ2-7, with D possibly being TRBD2 (6 bases). CDR1 and CDR2 from the germline V gene are SNHLY and FYNNEI. This CDR3 is built from 13 residues. Trimming pared 10 bases from V and 3 bases from J, leaving 16 bases between. CDR3 nucleotides: TGTGCCACCGTTATTAGCGGAAACTACGAGCAGTACTTC. Amino acid sequence: CATVISGNYEQYF.

This rearrangement joins TRBV15 to TRBJ2-1, with no clear D. The CDR3 loop spans 16 amino acids. Germline CDR1 reads LNHNV; CDR2 reads YYDKDF (reference sequence). V was cut by 1 base and J by 4 bases, with 14 bases left in between. The CDR3 protein is CATSRVPQANYNEQFF. The DNA for the CDR3 is TGTGCCACCAGCAGAGTTCCCCAAGCTAATTACAATGAGCAGTTCTTC.

The chain combines TRBV10-1 with TRBJ2-5; 7 nucleotides align to TRBD1. CDR3 length: 16 residues. The ends lost 1 base at V and 0 bases at J; junction bases unmatched: 5. CDR1 is WNHNN and CDR2 is SYGVQD in the germline V gene (reference sequence). The CDR3 DNA reads TGCGCCAGCAGTGAGTTAGGGACAGAGGACCAAGAGACCCAGTACTTC. Translated: CASSELGTEDQETQYF.

The chain links TRBV30 to TRBJ1-6; 7 bases are a match to TRBD1. Trimming cost V 4 bases and J 2 bases; bases outside gene matches: 2. CDR1 and CDR2 from the germline V gene are GTSNPN and SVGIG (reference sequence). The CDR3 sequence is 14 residues long. The CDR3 spells CAWTGTAYNSPLHF. CDR3 DNA: TGTGCCTGGACCGGGACAGCCTATAATTCACCCCTCCACTTT.

J is TRBJ2-7 and V is TRBV5-1; TRBD1 matches 10 bases. V dropped 6 bases and J dropped 2; count of bases not matched to a gene: 5. The CDR3 totals 14 residues. Germline V lookup: CDR1 SGHRS, CDR2 YFSETQ. CDR3 nucleotides: TGCGCCAGCAACCCGGGACAGGGGACCTACGAGCAGTACTTC. It codes for CASNPGQGTYEQYF. The full variable domain, with the rest looked up from reference TRBV5-1 and TRBJ2-7, is KAGVTQTPRYLIKTRGQQVTLSCSPISGHRSVSWYQQTPGQGLQFLFEYFSETQRNKGNFPGRFSGRQFSNSRSEMNVSTLELGDSALYLCASNPGQGTYEQYFGPGTRLTVT.

This clone was seen a handful of times. The identical CDR3 is also encoded by other nucleotide sequences in the sample. The gene calls are TRBV5-6 and TRBJ2-5, with D possibly matching TRBD2 (6 bases). This CDR3 has 13 residues. V gave up 0 bases and J gave up 5 bases, with 8 bases separating them. Germline V gene sequence: CDR1 SGHDT, CDR2 YYEEEE. This CDR3 reads CASSLVGRETQYF. As DNA, the CDR3 is TGTGCCAGCAGCTTGGTAGGGAGGGAGACCCAGTACTTC.